Each of the 16 T cell receptor beta chains below was sequenced from the same sample in a study of monozygotic twins with cystic fibrosis. TCRdb's copy holds only in-frame clones and misses some; the assay was immunoSEQ multiplex PCR. The sample carries more than 15,000 clones, about 90% recorded once. The sequenced material came from blood. These receptors were taken from a girl aged 2 to 9 with cystic fibrosis.

A single count supports this clone. The chain recombines TRBV11-2 with TRBJ1-1; 7 bases agree with TRBD1. The V segment lost 0 bases and the J segment 4 bases; nucleotides outside the gene matches: 2. The CDR3 is made up of 14 amino acids. Germline V lookup: CDR1 SGHAT, CDR2 FQNNGV. The CDR3 loop reads CASSLDNRGTEAFF. The DNA for the CDR3 is TGTGCCAGCAGCTTAGATAACAGGGGCACTGAAGCTTTCTTT.

The V gene is TRBV7-2, the J gene TRBJ2-7, with TRBD1 identical over 7 bases. Germline CDR1 is SGHTA and CDR2 is FQGNSA. V was clipped by 5 bases and J by 0 bases; unmatched bases: 4. The CDR3 runs 14 residues. CDR3 nucleotides: TGTGCCAGCAGCCACCGACAGGGCTCCTACGAGCAGTACTTC. Its translation is CASSHRQGSYEQYF.

On this clone itself: At one end, the junction sequence differs from germline, possibly due to a read error. The chain links TRBV19 to TRBJ1-1; D not resolved. The CDR3 has 14 residues. CDR1 LNHDA and CDR2 SQIVND come from the germline V gene (reference sequence). The CDR3 nucleotides read TGTGCCAGTATGAGTACCGGCCGGAACGCTGAAGCTTTCTTT. It is translated as CASMSTGRNAEAFF.

The chain links TRBV7-2 to TRBJ2-5; 7 bases are shared with TRBD2. After removal of 0 bases from V and 2 bases from J, the junction contained 9 bases not matched to a gene. Germline V gives CDR1 SGHTA, CDR2 FQGNSA. This CDR3 comprises 17 residues. CDR3: CASSLATFGSGQETQYF. As DNA, the CDR3 is TGTGCCAGCAGCTTAGCGACCTTTGGTAGCGGGCAAGAGACCCAGTACTTC. Combining the CDR3 with reference TRBV7-2 and TRBJ2-5 gives the whole variable domain GAGVSQSPSNKVTEKGKDVELRCDPISGHTALYWYRQSLGQGLEFLIYFQGNSAPDKSGLPSDRFSAERTGGSVSTLTIQRTQQEDSAVYLCASSLATFGSGQETQYFGPGTRLLVL.

V and J are TRBV19 and TRBJ1-1; TRBD1 matches at 9 bases. The CDR3 totals 19 residues. CDR1 is LNHDA, CDR2 SQIVND, per germline (reference sequence). The V segment lost 3 bases and the J segment 5 bases; nucleotides outside the gene matches: 19. The CDR3 sequence: CASSILASGTGPDGTEAFF. Here the CDR3 DNA reads TGTGCCAGTAGTATTCTAGCCTCCGGGACAGGGCCCGATGGAACTGAAGCTTTCTTT.

The chain uses TRBV4-3 and TRBJ2-1, with TRBD2 matching over 7 bases. Germline V CDR1 and CDR2: LGHNA, YSLEER. This CDR3 is 15 amino acids long. Trimming took 4 bases from V and 3 from J; bases not matched to a gene: 6. CDR3 DNA: TGCGCCAGCAGCCCGCGGGAGACCGTCTACAATGAGCAGTTCTTC. Its protein product is CASSPRETVYNEQFF.

V and J are TRBV28 and TRBJ1-5, with 7 nucleotides matching TRBD1. Trimming took 3 bases from V and 7 from J; bases not matched to a gene: 9. The CDR3 runs 15 residues. Looked up from germline, CDR1 is MDHEN and CDR2 is SYDVKM. The DNA of the CDR3 is TGTGCCAGCAGTTTGTACAGGGGAGTTATCCAGCCCCAGCATTTT. It codes for CASSLYRGVIQPQHF.

The table lists this clone with a count of one. The rearrangement joins TRBV6-6 to TRBJ2-2, with D maybe TRBD2 (6 bases). In germline, CDR1 is MNHNY, CDR2 SVGAGI (reference sequence). The V end lost 3 bases, the J end lost 6 bases, and 11 bases lay between the germline ends. This CDR3 has 14 residues. CDR3 DNA: TGTGCCAGCAGTTATGGCAGGGAGGCCGGGGAGCTGTTTTTT. It is translated as CASSYGREAGELFF.

This clone was counted only a few times. The V call is TRBV7-8, the J call TRBJ2-7; D not certain. Trimming removed 4 bases from V and 6 bases from J, with 19 bases in between. The CDR3 loop spans 15 amino acids. Germline V lookup: CDR1 SGHVS, CDR2 FQNEAQ. As DNA, the CDR3 is TGTGCCAGCAGCTCATCTAGTCCCCCGACGAGCGAGCAGTACTTC. Translation gives CASSSSSPPTSEQYF.

This chain uses TRBV7-2 with TRBJ2-2; TRBD2 might be the D (6 bases). This CDR3 region has 16 residues. V gave up 3 bases and J gave up 0 bases, with 11 bases separating them. Per the germline V gene, CDR1 is SGHTA and CDR2 is FQGNSA. The CDR3 nucleotides are TGTGCCAGCAGCTTTACCGGGACTTCGAACACCGGGGAGCTGTTTTTT. Translating it yields CASSFTGTSNTGELFF.

This sequence joins TRBV5-1 and TRBJ2-3; 7 bases match TRBD1. The CDR3 spans 15 residues. J was trimmed by 5 bases and V by 0 bases; bases with no gene match: 6. CDR1 is SGHRS and CDR2 is YFSETQ in the germline V gene. CDR3 in amino acids: CASSLEGAGGDTQYF. In DNA form, the CDR3 reads TGCGCCAGCAGCTTGGAGGGGGCGGGCGGAGATACGCAGTATTTT.

J is TRBJ2-3 and V is TRBV4-3; tentative D call: TRBD2 (5 bases). CDR3 length: 15 residues. Trimming shortened V by 0 bases and J by 10 bases, and 17 bases separated the two germline ends. Germline loops: CDR1 LGHNA, CDR2 YSLEER. The CDR3 bases are TGCGCCAGCAGCCAAGATTTAACTAGTGGCTTTGCGCAGTATTTT. Its protein product is CASSQDLTSGFAQYF.

The chain carries TRBV9 and TRBJ2-6; weak D call: TRBD2 (6 bases). Deletions cut 2 bases from V and 0 bases from J, with 6 bases between. The CDR3 extends over 15 amino acids. Germline-derived CDR1 and CDR2 are SGDLS and YYNGEE. For the CDR3, the DNA is TGTGCCAGCAGCGTGGGGGGCTCTGGGGCCAACGTCCTGACTTTC. This encodes CASSVGGSGANVLTF.

The chain combines TRBV20-1 with TRBJ2-3, with a weak D call TRBD1 (5 bases). V was pared by 7 bases and J by 3 bases, with 8 bases between. The CDR3 covers 11 residues. The germline V gene has CDR1 DFQATT and CDR2 SNEGSKA (reference sequence). CDR3 sequence reads: CSGTGTDTQYF. DNA for the CDR3: TGCAGTGGTACAGGAACAGATACGCAGTATTTT.

This sequence joins TRBV7-9 and TRBJ1-5, with no clear D. Germline CDR1 reads SEHNR; CDR2 reads FQNEAQ (reference sequence). V was clipped by 1 base and J by 0 bases, with 4 bases between them. This CDR3 has 14 amino acids. The CDR3: CASSLDNSNQPQHF. CDR3 nucleotide sequence: TGTGCCAGCAGCTTAGACAATAGCAATCAGCCCCAGCATTTT.

The chain recombines TRBV4-3 with TRBJ2-7, with no clear D. The CDR3 has 14 amino acids. V was cut by 0 bases and J by 4 bases, with 10 bases left in between. Germline assignment: CDR1 LGHNA and CDR2 YSLEER. The CDR3 is CASSQDSRSYEQYF. CDR3 nucleotides: TGCGCCAGCAGCCAAGATTCGAGGAGTTACGAGCAGTACTTC.